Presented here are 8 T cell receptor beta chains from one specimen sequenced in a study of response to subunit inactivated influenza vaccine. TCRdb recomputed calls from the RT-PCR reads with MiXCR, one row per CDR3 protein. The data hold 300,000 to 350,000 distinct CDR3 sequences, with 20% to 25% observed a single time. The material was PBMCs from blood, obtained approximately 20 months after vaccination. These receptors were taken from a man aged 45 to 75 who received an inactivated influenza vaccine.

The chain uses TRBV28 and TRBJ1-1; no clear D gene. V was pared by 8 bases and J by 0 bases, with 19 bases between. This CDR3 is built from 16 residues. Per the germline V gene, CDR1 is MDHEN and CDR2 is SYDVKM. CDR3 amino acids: CASLPARVHMNTEAFF. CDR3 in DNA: TGTGCCAGCCTTCCGGCGAGGGTCCACATGAACACTGAAGCTTTCTTT.

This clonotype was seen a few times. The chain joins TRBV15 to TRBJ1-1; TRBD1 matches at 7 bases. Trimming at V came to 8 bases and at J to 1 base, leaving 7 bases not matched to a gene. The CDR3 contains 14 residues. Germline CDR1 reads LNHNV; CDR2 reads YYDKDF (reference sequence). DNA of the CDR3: TGTGCCACCTCTTTCCAGGGGGAGAACACTGAAGCTTTCTTT. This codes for CATSFQGENTEAFF.

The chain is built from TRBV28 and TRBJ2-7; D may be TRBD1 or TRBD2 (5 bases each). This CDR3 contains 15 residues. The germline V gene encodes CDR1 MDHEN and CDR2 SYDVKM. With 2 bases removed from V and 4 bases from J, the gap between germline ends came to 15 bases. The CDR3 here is CASSLPAQDFYEQYF. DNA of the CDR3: TGTGCCAGCAGTTTACCCGCACAGGACTTTTACGAGCAGTACTTC.

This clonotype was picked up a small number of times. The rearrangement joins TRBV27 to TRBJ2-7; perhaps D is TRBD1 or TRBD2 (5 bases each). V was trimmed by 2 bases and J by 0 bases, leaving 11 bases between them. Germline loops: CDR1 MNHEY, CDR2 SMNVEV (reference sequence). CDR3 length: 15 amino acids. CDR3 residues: CASSLLGGSSYEQYF. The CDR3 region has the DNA TGTGCCAGCAGTTTACTTGGGGGAAGCTCCTACGAGCAGTACTTC.

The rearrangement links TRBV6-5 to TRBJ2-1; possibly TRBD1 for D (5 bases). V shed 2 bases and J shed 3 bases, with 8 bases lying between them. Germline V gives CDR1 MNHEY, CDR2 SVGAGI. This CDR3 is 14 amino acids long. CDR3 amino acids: CASSYIDSYNEQFF. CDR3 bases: TGTGCCAGCAGTTACATTGACAGCTACAATGAGCAGTTCTTC.

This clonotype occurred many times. The CDR3 reads CASSLGLAEIGELFF. CDR3 nucleotide sequence: TGTGCCAGCAGTTTAGGTCTAGCTGAGATCGGGGAGCTGTTTTTT. The chain links TRBV12-3 or TRBV12-4 to TRBJ2-2; weak D call: TRBD2 (5 bases). Deletions cut 1 base from V and 7 bases from J, with 13 bases between. The CDR3 is made up of 15 amino acids.

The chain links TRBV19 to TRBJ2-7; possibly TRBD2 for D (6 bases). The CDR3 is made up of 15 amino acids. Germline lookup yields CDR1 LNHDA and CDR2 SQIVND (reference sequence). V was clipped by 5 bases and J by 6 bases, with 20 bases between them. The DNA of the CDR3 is TGTGCCAGTAGTGCCCCGGGACGGGGGACCCTCGAGCAGTACTTC. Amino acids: CASSAPGRGTLEQYF.

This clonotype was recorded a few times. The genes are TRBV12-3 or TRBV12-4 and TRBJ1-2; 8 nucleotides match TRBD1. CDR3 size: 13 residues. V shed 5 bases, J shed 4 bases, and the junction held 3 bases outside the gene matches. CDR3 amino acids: CASSTTGVYGYTF. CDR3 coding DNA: TGTGCCAGCAGTACGACAGGGGTCTATGGCTACACCTTC.